Listed below are T cell receptor beta chains from one sample, sequenced in a study of shared clonotypes between healthy human individuals. TCRdb keeps only in-frame clones here, not all; method: immunoSEQ multiplex PCR. The data show more than 1,200,000 clones, with around 98.5% seen just once and 0.36% held by the top ten. Material for sequencing was naive CD4+ T cells sorted from blood. These receptors were collected from a man in his thirties or forties in good health. Both conserved end residues are part of each CDR3. D genes are given only for firm matches. Size is omitted from some rows. Given values are once, few, many or a class for expanded clones.

clone_size	cdr3_length	j_call	v_call	d_call	cdr3_aa	cdr3_nt
NA	12	TRBJ2-3	TRBV5-6	NA	CASSLRGDTQYF	TGTGCCAGCAGTCTAAGGGGAGATACGCAGTATTTT
NA	18	TRBJ2-3	TRBV7-2	NA	CASSLVGVGGTSTDTQYF	TGTGCCAGCAGCTTAGTGGGGGTTGGCGGTACTAGCACAGATACGCAGTATTTT
NA	14	TRBJ1-2	TRBV7-9	NA	CASSSPTENYGYTF	TGTGCCAGCAGCTCCCCGACAGAGAACTATGGCTACACCTTC
NA	13	TRBJ2-1	TRBV28	NA	CASSGASKDGQFF	TGTGCCAGCAGTGGGGCCAGTAAAGATGGGCAGTTCTTC
NA	15	TRBJ2-7	TRBV7-2	TRBD2	CASSFQAGEGYEQYF	TGTGCCAGCAGCTTCCAGGCGGGAGAAGGGTACGAGCAGTACTTC
NA	13	TRBJ2-3	TRBV7-2	NA	CASERSRTDTQYF	TGTGCCAGCGAGCGGTCTCGCACAGATACGCAGTATTTT
NA	16	TRBJ1-5	TRBV27	NA	CASSFRETYSNQPQHF	TGTGCCAGCAGTTTCCGGGAAACCTATAGCAATCAGCCCCAGCATTTT
NA	15	TRBJ2-1	TRBV10-3	TRBD2	CAISESGGAHNEQFF	TGTGCCATCAGTGAGTCCGGGGGGGCACACAATGAGCAGTTCTTC
NA	14	TRBJ2-7	TRBV7-9	NA	CASSLAGPGYEQYF	TGTGCCAGCAGCTTAGCCGGGCCAGGGTACGAGCAGTACTTC
NA	13	TRBJ1-1	TRBV28	TRBD1	CASSSGTGPEAFF	TGTGCCAGCAGTTCCGGGACAGGTCCTGAAGCTTTCTTT
NA	14	TRBJ2-7	TRBV5-4	NA	CASTIDPGSYEQYF	TGTGCCAGCACCATAGACCCGGGCTCCTACGAGCAGTACTTC
NA	14	TRBJ2-1	TRBV2	NA	CASSERQGYNEQFF	TGTGCCAGCAGTGAGCGCCAGGGCTACAATGAGCAGTTCTTC
NA	18	TRBJ2-1	TRBV18	TRBD2	CASSPLGLAGGLGNEQFF	TGTGCCAGCTCACCATTGGGACTAGCGGGAGGTCTAGGCAATGAGCAGTTCTTC
NA	13	TRBJ1-2	TRBV28	TRBD1	CASSKTGKDGYTF	TGTGCCAGCAGCAAGACAGGGAAGGATGGCTACACCTTC
NA	13	TRBJ2-1	TRBV28	NA	CASELQGSNEQFF	TGTGCCAGCGAACTGCAGGGAAGTAATGAGCAGTTCTTC
NA	16	TRBJ2-2	TRBV29-1	TRBD1	CSVVGPGQGAIGELFF	TGCAGCGTTGTGGGACCGGGACAGGGGGCAATCGGGGAGCTGTTTTTT
NA	14	TRBJ1-2	TRBV7-7	NA	CASSLATRPYGYTF	TGTGCCAGCAGCTTAGCGACCCGGCCGTATGGCTACACCTTC
NA	11	TRBJ1-1	TRBV2	NA	CASTSNTEAFF	TGTGCCAGCACCAGTAACACTGAAGCTTTCTTT
NA	17	TRBJ2-3	TRBV4-3	TRBD2	CASSQGRTSGYPDTQYF	TGCGCCAGCAGCCAAGGGCGGACTAGCGGATATCCAGATACGCAGTATTTT
NA	14	TRBJ2-5	TRBV5-1	TRBD1	CASSFGDRGETQYF	TGCGCCAGCAGCTTCGGTGACAGGGGGGAGACCCAGTACTTC
NA	12	TRBJ1-5	TRBV7-8	NA	CASSLDIGPQHF	TGTGCCAGCAGCCTTGACATTGGGCCCCAGCATTTT
NA	14	TRBJ2-1	TRBV7-9	NA	CASSLTGIYNEQFF	TGTGCCAGCAGCTTAACAGGGATATACAATGAGCAGTTCTTC
NA	14	TRBJ2-7	TRBV6-6	NA	CASSSVGRTYEQYF	TGTGCCAGCAGTTCCGTGGGCAGAACCTACGAGCAGTACTTC
NA	17	TRBJ2-7	TRBV15	NA	CATSRDHEGFRTYEQYF	TGTGCCACCAGCAGAGATCATGAGGGCTTCAGGACCTACGAGCAGTACTTC
NA	17	TRBJ2-2	TRBV21-1	NA	CASSRTLRFGNTGELFF	TGTGCCAGCAGCCGAACCCTCCGGTTCGGGAACACCGGGGAGCTGTTTTTT
NA	14	TRBJ2-1	TRBV28	TRBD2	CASSGLAGYNEQFF	TGTGCCAGCAGCGGACTAGCGGGTTACAATGAGCAGTTCTTC
NA	14	TRBJ2-1	TRBV29-1	NA	CSASARDNYNEQFF	TGCAGCGCCTCAGCCCGGGACAACTACAATGAGCAGTTCTTC
NA	13	TRBJ2-7	TRBV6-1	NA	CASSRDNSPEQYF	TGTGCCAGCAGTCGGGACAACTCCCCGGAGCAGTACTTC
NA	16	TRBJ1-3	TRBV18	NA	CASSPTGSASGNTIYF	TGTGCCAGCTCACCCACGGGTAGCGCTTCTGGAAACACCATATATTTT
NA	18	TRBJ2-3	TRBV14	TRBD1	CASSQILGTGPYTDTQYF	TGTGCCAGCAGCCAGATCCTGGGGACAGGGCCGTACACAGATACGCAGTATTTT
NA	14	TRBJ2-7	TRBV2	TRBD1	CASSNRGLGYEQYF	TGTGCCAGCAGCAACAGGGGGCTGGGCTACGAGCAGTACTTC
NA	13	TRBJ1-2	TRBV5-1	TRBD1	CASSTDRAYGYTF	TGCGCCAGCAGCACGGACAGGGCCTATGGCTACACCTTC
NA	12	TRBJ2-7	TRBV4-2	NA	CASSRRTEEQYF	TGTGCCAGCAGCCGACGAACAGAAGAGCAGTACTTC
NA	17	TRBJ2-2	TRBV18	TRBD2	CASSPVGLAGGTGELFF	TGTGCCAGCTCACCAGTCGGACTAGCGGGAGGAACCGGGGAGCTGTTTTTT
NA	15	TRBJ2-1	TRBV10-3	TRBD2	CATLAGGPSSDEQFF	TGTGCCACTTTAGCGGGAGGTCCCTCGTCGGATGAGCAGTTCTTC
NA	14	TRBJ1-5	TRBV19	NA	CASTGDSGGQPQHF	TGTGCCAGTACAGGAGACAGCGGGGGCCAGCCCCAGCATTTT
NA	13	TRBJ2-3	TRBV5-1	NA	CASSPRPTDTQYF	TGCGCCAGCAGCCCGCGTCCCACAGATACGCAGTATTTT
NA	17	TRBJ2-3	TRBV5-1	TRBD2	CASSLEPGLAGRDTQYF	TGCGCCAGCAGCTTGGAACCGGGACTAGCGGGAAGAGATACGCAGTATTTT
once	14	TRBJ1-5	TRBV9	NA	CASSVGSENQPQHF	TGTGCCAGCAGCGTAGGGTCAGAGAATCAGCCCCAGCATTTT
NA	15	TRBJ2-3	TRBV10-1	TRBD1	CASSEMARGQDTQYF	TGCGCCAGCAGTGAAATGGCGAGGGGGCAAGATACGCAGTATTTT
NA	14	TRBJ1-2	TRBV13	NA	CASSVLGNVYGYTF	TGTGCCAGCAGCGTATTAGGGAATGTCTATGGCTACACCTTC
NA	13	TRBJ2-1	TRBV9	NA	CASSVVGTSEQFF	TGTGCCAGCAGCGTAGTAGGGACGAGTGAGCAGTTCTTC
NA	15	TRBJ1-5	TRBV7-2	NA	CASSLQGQLGQPQHF	TGTGCCAGCAGCTTACAGGGACAACTGGGGCAGCCCCAGCATTTT
NA	14	TRBJ2-1	TRBV28	TRBD2	CASSGAGAQDEQFF	TGTGCCAGCAGTGGGGCGGGAGCGCAAGATGAGCAGTTCTTC
NA	15	TRBJ1-5	TRBV2	TRBD1	CASSTTGTGDQPQHF	TGTGCCAGCAGTACAACCGGGACAGGGGATCAGCCCCAGCATTTT
NA	12	TRBJ2-5	TRBV18	NA	CASSPIQETQYF	TGTGCCAGCTCACCCATCCAAGAGACCCAGTACTTC
NA	11	TRBJ2-3	TRBV5-4	NA	CASSSGNTQYF	TGTGCCAGCAGTAGTGGGAATACGCAGTATTTT
NA	16	TRBJ2-1	TRBV9	TRBD2	CASSVEGLASYNEQFF	TGTGCCAGCAGCGTAGAGGGACTAGCGTCCTACAATGAGCAGTTCTTC
NA	16	TRBJ1-1	TRBV12-5	TRBD1	CASGLETGTGATEAFF	TGTGCTAGTGGTTTGGAAACCGGGACAGGGGCGACTGAAGCTTTCTTT
NA	11	TRBJ1-1	TRBV18	NA	CASSFGQKAFF	TGTGCCAGCTCCTTTGGACAGAAAGCTTTCTTT
NA	13	TRBJ1-2	TRBV7-9	TRBD1	CASSLGQGHGYTF	TGTGCCAGCAGCTTAGGACAGGGCCATGGCTACACCTTC
NA	15	TRBJ2-7	TRBV18	NA	CASSQLGRTTYEQYF	TGTGCCAGCTCACAACTAGGACGGACAACCTACGAGCAGTACTTC
NA	13	TRBJ2-7	TRBV12-5	NA	CASGLSGKDEQYF	TGTGCTAGTGGTTTGAGTGGGAAAGACGAGCAGTACTTC
NA	11	TRBJ2-1	TRBV4-3	NA	CASGRAFEQFF	TGCGCCAGCGGGCGGGCCTTTGAGCAGTTCTTC
NA	13	TRBJ2-1	TRBV19	NA	CASSIYDDNEQFF	TGTGCCAGTAGTATTTACGACGACAATGAGCAGTTCTTC